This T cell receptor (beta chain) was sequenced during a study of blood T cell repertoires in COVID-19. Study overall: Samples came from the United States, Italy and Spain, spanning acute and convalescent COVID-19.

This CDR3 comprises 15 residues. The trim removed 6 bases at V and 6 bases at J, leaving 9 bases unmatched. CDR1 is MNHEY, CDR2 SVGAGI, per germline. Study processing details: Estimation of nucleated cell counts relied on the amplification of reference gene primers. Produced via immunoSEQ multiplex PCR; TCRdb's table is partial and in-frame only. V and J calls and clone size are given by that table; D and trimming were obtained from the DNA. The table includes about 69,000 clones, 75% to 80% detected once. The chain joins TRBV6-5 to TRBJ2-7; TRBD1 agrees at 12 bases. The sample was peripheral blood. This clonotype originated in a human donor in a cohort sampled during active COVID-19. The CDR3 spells CASRQSGTGGGEQYF. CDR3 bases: TGTGCCAGCAGGCAATCCGGGACAGGGGGCGGCGAGCAGTACTTC.